This is a list of T cell receptor beta chains from one sample in a study of CD4 and CD8 cells across lung adenocarcinoma regions. TCRdb fed the PCR reads into MiXCR, producing one record per CDR3 protein. The table has roughly 20,000 distinct CDR3 sequences, 50% to 55% seen once; the top ten hold under 25%. The specimen was CD8+ T cells from the center of a lung tumor. The receptor set was obtained from a female donor with lung adenocarcinoma. The CD4 and CD8 labels of this study may be unreliable. Each CDR3 is given with its conserved first and last residue. The order of the fields is D gene, V gene, J gene, CDR3 length, clone size, CDR3 protein, CDR3 DNA. D genes are given only for firm matches. Rows may omit the clone size; those that give it use once, few, many or a size class.

D gene: -
V gene: TRBV15
J gene: TRBJ2-7
CDR3 length: 15
clone size: -
CDR3 protein: CATSRDLGVGDEQYF
CDR3 DNA: TGTGCCACCAGCAGAGATTTGGGTGTGGGAGACGAGCAGTACTTC

D gene: -
V gene: TRBV6-1
J gene: TRBJ2-2
CDR3 length: 15
clone size: -
CDR3 protein: CASSSARVSTEKQFF
CDR3 DNA: TGTGCCAGCAGTAGCGCTAGAGTAAGCACCGAGAAGCAGTTTTTT

D gene: -
V gene: TRBV6-5
J gene: TRBJ2-1
CDR3 length: 12
clone size: -
CDR3 protein: CASSYSGTEQFF
CDR3 DNA: TGTGCCAGCAGTTACTCCGGGACAGAGCAGTTCTTC

D gene: TRBD2
V gene: TRBV6-1
J gene: TRBJ2-3
CDR3 length: 16
clone size: -
CDR3 protein: CASGGDAGGATDTQYF
CDR3 DNA: TGTGCCAGCGGGGGAGACGCGGGAGGGGCGACAGATACGCAGTATTTC

D gene: -
V gene: TRBV6-4
J gene: TRBJ2-1
CDR3 length: 14
clone size: few
CDR3 protein: CASSAGPAANEQFF
CDR3 DNA: TGTGCCAGCAGTGCGGGTCCCGCTGCCAATGAGCAGTTCTTC

D gene: -
V gene: TRBV6-1
J gene: TRBJ2-7
CDR3 length: 16
clone size: -
CDR3 protein: CASSERAGSVSYEQYF
CDR3 DNA: TGTGCCAGCAGTGAGAGGGCAGGGTCGGTCTCCTACGAGCAGTACTTC

D gene: -
V gene: TRBV3-1
J gene: TRBJ2-3
CDR3 length: 17
clone size: -
CDR3 protein: CASKGGRGSPNTDEQYF
CDR3 DNA: TGTGCCAGCAAGGGGGGCCGCGGGAGTCCGAACACAGATGAGCAGTATTTT

D gene: -
V gene: TRBV6-1
J gene: TRBJ2-7
CDR3 length: 12
clone size: -
CDR3 protein: CASTSLGYEQYF
CDR3 DNA: TGTGCCAGCACCTCACTTGGCTACGAGCAGTACTTC

D gene: TRBD1
V gene: TRBV10-1
J gene: TRBJ2-1
CDR3 length: 14
clone size: once
CDR3 protein: CASSELGTGGVLFF
CDR3 DNA: TGCGCCAGCAGTGAGCTGGGGACAGGGGGGGTGCTGTTCTTC

D gene: TRBD1
V gene: TRBV30
J gene: TRBJ1-6
CDR3 length: 16
clone size: -
CDR3 protein: CAWSVRVGGGNSPLHF
CDR3 DNA: TGTGCCTGGAGTGTACGGGTAGGGGGCGGTAATTCACCCCTCCACTTT

D gene: -
V gene: TRBV27
J gene: TRBJ2-3
CDR3 length: 17
clone size: -
CDR3 protein: CASSARGGGSDTETQYF
CDR3 DNA: TGTGCCAGCAGTGCGAGGGGGGGGGGCTCAGACACAGAGACCCAGTATTTC

D gene: -
V gene: TRBV7-2
J gene: TRBJ2-3
CDR3 length: 17
clone size: once
CDR3 protein: CASSPTGRFDFTDTQYF
CDR3 DNA: TGTGCCAGCAGCCCGACCGGCAGGTTCGACTTCACAGATACGCAGTATTTT

D gene: -
V gene: TRBV6-1
J gene: TRBJ2-1
CDR3 length: 12
clone size: -
CDR3 protein: CATSGSTETQYF
CDR3 DNA: TGTGCCACCAGCGGTAGCACAGAGACGCAGTATTTC

D gene: TRBD2
V gene: TRBV6-1
J gene: TRBJ2-5
CDR3 length: 13
clone size: -
CDR3 protein: CASGQAGAETQYF
CDR3 DNA: TGTGCCAGCGGACAAGCGGGAGCTGAGACCCAGTACTTC

D gene: -
V gene: TRBV10-2
J gene: TRBJ2-7
CDR3 length: 13
clone size: -
CDR3 protein: CASSDLAAYEQYF
CDR3 DNA: TGCGCCAGCAGTGATCTAGCTGCCTACGAGCAGTACTTC

D gene: -
V gene: TRBV27
J gene: TRBJ2-3
CDR3 length: 12
clone size: large
CDR3 protein: CASSRLTDTQYF
CDR3 DNA: TGTGCCAGCAGTCGCCTCACAGATACGCAGTATTTT

D gene: -
V gene: TRBV9
J gene: TRBJ2-2
CDR3 length: 13
clone size: once
CDR3 protein: CASSVDGPGELFF
CDR3 DNA: TGTGCCAGCAGCGTAGACGGGCCCGGGGAGCTGTTTTTT

D gene: -
V gene: TRBV6-1
J gene: TRBJ2-1
CDR3 length: 15
clone size: -
CDR3 protein: CASGMGGGDENTQFF
CDR3 DNA: TGTGCCAGCGGGATGGGAGGAGGTGACGAGAACACCCAGTTCTTC

D gene: -
V gene: TRBV27
J gene: TRBJ2-6
CDR3 length: 15
clone size: -
CDR3 protein: CASSPMGAGAYVLTF
CDR3 DNA: TGTGCCAGCAGTCCAATGGGGGCGGGGGCCTACGTCCTGACTTTC

D gene: TRBD1
V gene: TRBV7-2
J gene: TRBJ1-4
CDR3 length: 15
clone size: many
CDR3 protein: CASSSARGSHEKLFF
CDR3 DNA: TGTGCCAGCAGCTCGGCCAGGGGGAGTCATGAAAAACTGTTTTTT

D gene: TRBD1
V gene: TRBV6-1
J gene: TRBJ2-4
CDR3 length: 14
clone size: -
CDR3 protein: CATKVRGQGDTQYF
CDR3 DNA: TGTGCCACCAAGGTCCGGGGACAGGGAGACACTCAGTACTTC

D gene: -
V gene: TRBV6-1
J gene: TRBJ1-5
CDR3 length: 13
clone size: -
CDR3 protein: CASSLQGNQPQHF
CDR3 DNA: TGTGCCAGCAGCCTTCAGGGAAATCAGCCCCAGCATTTT

D gene: -
V gene: TRBV27
J gene: TRBJ2-5
CDR3 length: 14
clone size: -
CDR3 protein: CAGLRSAGANEQYF
CDR3 DNA: TGTGCGGGCCTCCGTTCGGCAGGAGCAAATGAGCAGTACTTC

D gene: -
V gene: TRBV27
J gene: TRBJ2-5
CDR3 length: 14
clone size: -
CDR3 protein: CAGSGGSDTETQYF
CDR3 DNA: TGTGCGGGCAGTGGGGGCAGTGACACAGAGACGCAGTACTTT

D gene: -
V gene: TRBV25-1
J gene: TRBJ2-3
CDR3 length: 15
clone size: medium-sized
CDR3 protein: CASTSTSRDVNTQYF
CDR3 DNA: TGTGCCAGCACTTCCACCAGCAGGGATGTAAATACGCAGTATTTT

D gene: TRBD1
V gene: TRBV27
J gene: TRBJ1-5
CDR3 length: 17
clone size: many
CDR3 protein: CASSLLTGTGGNQPQHF
CDR3 DNA: TGTGCCAGCAGTTTACTCACTGGGACAGGGGGCAATCAGCCCCAGCATTTT

D gene: -
V gene: TRBV7-6
J gene: TRBJ2-1
CDR3 length: 15
clone size: few
CDR3 protein: CASSLGGVTYNEQFF
CDR3 DNA: TGTGCCAGCAGCTTAGGGGGGGTAACCTACAATGAGCAGTTCTTC

D gene: -
V gene: TRBV3-1
J gene: TRBJ2-3
CDR3 length: 15
clone size: -
CDR3 protein: CASSQDGRDTDTQYF
CDR3 DNA: TGTGCCAGCAGCCAAGATGGAAGGGACACAGATACGCAGTATTTT

D gene: TRBD1
V gene: TRBV6-1
J gene: TRBJ1-1
CDR3 length: 13
clone size: -
CDR3 protein: CASRQGPVTEAFF
CDR3 DNA: TGTGCCAGCCGACAGGGCCCGGTCACTGAAGCTTTCTTT

D gene: -
V gene: TRBV27
J gene: TRBJ2-5
CDR3 length: 11
clone size: -
CDR3 protein: CAGRAPETQYF
CDR3 DNA: TGTGCCGGCCGTGCTCCAGAGACCCAGTACTTT

D gene: -
V gene: TRBV4-2
J gene: TRBJ2-7
CDR3 length: 13
clone size: -
CDR3 protein: CASSQDFEYEQYF
CDR3 DNA: TGTGCCAGCAGCCAAGACTTTGAGTACGAGCAGTACTTC

D gene: -
V gene: TRBV27
J gene: TRBJ2-1
CDR3 length: 15
clone size: few
CDR3 protein: CASSLPGDGRGEQFF
CDR3 DNA: TGTGCCAGCAGTCTACCCGGGGATGGGCGTGGTGAGCAGTTCTTC

D gene: -
V gene: TRBV5-1
J gene: TRBJ1-1
CDR3 length: 14
clone size: few
CDR3 protein: CASRRGNMNTEAFF
CDR3 DNA: TGCGCCTCCCGACGAGGGAACATGAACACTGAAGCTTTCTTT

D gene: -
V gene: TRBV6-1
J gene: TRBJ2-3
CDR3 length: 15
clone size: -
CDR3 protein: CASKKTGVGTGEQYF
CDR3 DNA: TGTGCCAGCAAAAAGACGGGGGTGGGCACCGGTGAGCAGTATTTT

D gene: -
V gene: TRBV9
J gene: TRBJ2-1
CDR3 length: 15
clone size: -
CDR3 protein: CASSVEGPEYNEQFF
CDR3 DNA: TGTGCCAGCAGCGTAGAAGGTCCGGAGTACAATGAGCAGTTCTTC

D gene: -
V gene: TRBV10-1
J gene: TRBJ2-7
CDR3 length: 15
clone size: -
CDR3 protein: CAGGPGGRDAETQYF
CDR3 DNA: TGCGCCGGGGGGCCGGGGGGCCGTGATGCAGAGACGCAGTACTTC

D gene: -
V gene: TRBV27
J gene: TRBJ2-3
CDR3 length: 16
clone size: many
CDR3 protein: CASSSPAGGLADTQYF
CDR3 DNA: TGTGCCAGCAGTTCCCCCGCAGGAGGTCTTGCAGATACGCAGTATTTT

D gene: -
V gene: TRBV10-3
J gene: TRBJ2-4
CDR3 length: 14
clone size: -
CDR3 protein: CAGIGGGDRDIQYF
CDR3 DNA: TGTGCGGGGATCGGGGGCGGAGACCGAGACATCCAGTACTTC

D gene: TRBD1
V gene: TRBV12-3/TRBV12-4
J gene: TRBJ2-7
CDR3 length: 15
clone size: many
CDR3 protein: CASSPGQGARDEQYF
CDR3 DNA: TGTGCCAGCAGTCCCGGACAGGGGGCGCGGGACGAGCAGTACTTC

D gene: -
V gene: TRBV12-3/TRBV12-4
J gene: TRBJ2-6
CDR3 length: 18
clone size: -
CDR3 protein: CANSPGGSFRSGANVLNF
CDR3 DNA: TGTGCCAACAGCCCAGGTGGGAGTTTTCGATCTGGGGCCAACGTCCTGAATTTC

D gene: -
V gene: TRBV4-1
J gene: TRBJ2-7
CDR3 length: 15
clone size: few
CDR3 protein: CASSSTTGTTYEQYF
CDR3 DNA: TGCGCCAGCAGCAGTACCACAGGGACCACCTACGAGCAGTACTTC

D gene: TRBD1
V gene: TRBV27
J gene: TRBJ2-3
CDR3 length: 15
clone size: few
CDR3 protein: CASSLNRGGTDTQYF
CDR3 DNA: TGTGCCAGCAGTTTAAACAGGGGAGGCACAGATACGCAGTATTTT

D gene: TRBD1
V gene: TRBV27
J gene: TRBJ2-4
CDR3 length: 15
clone size: -
CDR3 protein: CASGQGVGVTDTQYF
CDR3 DNA: TGTGCCAGCGGGCAGGGGGTAGGAGTCACAGATACTCAGTATTTC

D gene: -
V gene: TRBV11-2
J gene: TRBJ2-5
CDR3 length: 17
clone size: once
CDR3 protein: CASSSRGRGARGETQYF
CDR3 DNA: TGTGCCAGCAGCTCTAGGGGGAGGGGGGCGCGAGGGGAGACCCAGTACTTC

D gene: -
V gene: TRBV4-1
J gene: TRBJ2-3
CDR3 length: 14
clone size: once
CDR3 protein: CASTAETSTDTQYF
CDR3 DNA: TGCGCCAGCACAGCGGAAACTAGCACAGATACGCAGTATTTT

D gene: -
V gene: TRBV27
J gene: TRBJ2-3
CDR3 length: 11
clone size: many
CDR3 protein: CGGGAPETQYF
CDR3 DNA: TGTGGGGGCGGTGCTCCAGAGACGCAGTATTTT

D gene: -
V gene: TRBV6-1
J gene: TRBJ2-4
CDR3 length: 15
clone size: -
CDR3 protein: CARGMAGGEGDTQYF
CDR3 DNA: TGTGCCAGGGGGATGGCGGGCGGTGAGGGGGACACCCAGTACTTC

D gene: -
V gene: TRBV6-1
J gene: TRBJ2-3
CDR3 length: 16
clone size: -
CDR3 protein: CASRGPGAGDTETQYF
CDR3 DNA: TGTGCCAGCAGGGGCCCTGGGGCGGGGGACACAGAGACGCAGTATTTC

D gene: -
V gene: TRBV27
J gene: TRBJ2-1
CDR3 length: 14
clone size: medium-sized
CDR3 protein: CASSFGQQVREQFF
CDR3 DNA: TGTGCCAGCAGTTTTGGACAACAAGTAAGAGAGCAGTTCTTC